These 26 T cell receptor beta chains share one sample of origin, sequenced in a study of neurological immune-mediated disorders. TCRdb re-called the 5' RACE reads through MiXCR, storing one row per CDR3 protein. The repertoire has 70,000 to 95,000 distinct CDR3 sequences, over 10% of them found once; the top ten carry roughly 5%. Time point indicated: longitudinal time-point 2. Sequences were obtained from PBMCs. The source is a female donor with HTLV-1-associated myelopathy (HAM/TSP).

This clonotype was picked up many times. V and J are TRBV6-1 and TRBJ1-5; D ambiguous. CDR3 size: 13 residues. Germline V gene lookup returns CDR1 MNHNS and CDR2 SASEGT. Trimming left V 2 bases short and J 6 bases short, with 8 bases between. The CDR3 region is CASSERRSQPQHF. The CDR3 coding sequence is TGTGCCAGCAGTGAAAGGCGTAGTCAGCCCCAGCATTTT.

This clonotype was seen at least ten times. The rearrangement links TRBV12-3 or TRBV12-4 to TRBJ1-5; 8 bases are a match to TRBD1. The V segment lost 5 bases and the J segment 5 bases; nucleotides outside the gene matches: 2. This CDR3 spans 13 amino acids. CDR3: CASSGTGDQPQHF. CDR3 nucleotide sequence: TGTGCCAGCAGTGGGACAGGAGATCAGCCCCAGCATTTT.

The rearrangement uses TRBV6-5 and TRBJ2-1; TRBD2 matches at 14 bases. From germline, CDR1 is MNHEY and CDR2 SVGAGI. This CDR3 is built from 14 residues. With 6 bases clipped from V and 9 bases from J, the junction kept 4 bases outside the gene matches. Written as DNA, the CDR3 is TGTGCCAGCAGCCCGGGACTAGCGGGGGTTGAGCAGTTCTTC. Residues: CASSPGLAGVEQFF.

This clonotype was observed at least ten times. The chain links TRBV20-1 to TRBJ2-2; possibly TRBD1 for D (6 bases). CDR1 is DFQATT and CDR2 is SNEGSKA in the germline V gene (reference sequence). CDR3 size: 16 residues. Trimming stripped 1 base from V and 1 base from J, with 13 bases between. In nucleotides, the CDR3 is TGCAGTGCTAGAGTCGGGACATCTAGGAACACCGGGGAGCTGTTTTTT. Its translation: CSARVGTSRNTGELFF.

On this clonotype itself: A much larger clone is a single base away; this may be a read error. The chain employs TRBV6-4 and TRBJ2-3; 7 nucleotides line up with TRBD1. CDR3 length: 15 residues. Germline CDR1 reads MRHNA; CDR2 reads SNTAGT. CDR3 in DNA: TGTGCCAGCAGTTACTCAGGGGGAAGCACAGATACGCAGTATTTT. Its translation is CASSYSGGSTDTQYF.

This clonotype appeared many times. V gene TRBV20-1 combines with J gene TRBJ2-1; TRBD2 matches 10 bases. Germline CDR1 is DFQATT and CDR2 is SNEGSKA (reference sequence). V lost 0 bases to trimming and J lost 4 bases; unmatched junction nucleotides: 12. The CDR3 has 18 residues. CDR3 amino acids: CSARDTILAGGPYNEQFF. CDR3 coding DNA: TGCAGTGCTAGAGACACAATATTAGCGGGGGGCCCATACAATGAGCAGTTCTTC.

In the case of this clonotype: A much larger clone lies one base from this, so it may be a read error. The chain employs TRBV12-3 or TRBV12-4 and TRBJ2-1; 14 bases agree with TRBD2. CDR3 length: 15 residues. DNA for the CDR3: TGTGACAGCAGTCTGCTTGGACTAGCGGGGGGAGAGCAGTTCTTC. It translates to CDSSLLGLAGGEQFF.

There are many counts of this clonotype. The chain links TRBV20-1 to TRBJ2-2; TRBD1 might be the D (5 bases). The CDR3 has 15 amino acids. The ends were cut back, 0 bases at V and 2 bases at J, with 10 bases in the middle. Germline values: CDR1 DFQATT, CDR2 SNEGSKA (reference sequence). The CDR3 coding sequence is TGCAGTGCTAGAGATCCCAGGGTAAACACCGGGGAGCTGTTTTTT. It specifies CSARDPRVNTGELFF.

Ten or more counts support this clonotype. The V call is TRBV18, the J call TRBJ2-3; D is undetermined. In germline, CDR1 is KGHSH, CDR2 LQKENI. This CDR3 spans 13 amino acids. V was trimmed by 0 bases and J by 6 bases, leaving 7 bases between them. This CDR3 reads CASSPPAWDTQYF. The CDR3 coding sequence is TGTGCCAGCTCACCACCCGCTTGGGATACGCAGTATTTT.

This clonotype was detected many times. This chain joins TRBV29-1 and TRBJ2-7; D gene ambiguous. This CDR3 is 12 amino acids long. V gave up 4 bases and J gave up 1 base, with 8 bases separating them. CDR1 and CDR2 from the germline V gene are SQVTM and ANQGSEA. The CDR3, as DNA: TGCAGCGTTGTGTTGGGATCCTACGAGCAGTACTTC. Translation: CSVVLGSYEQYF.

The chain carries TRBV20-1 and TRBJ2-3, with D tentatively TRBD2 (6 bases). Germline CDR1 reads DFQATT; CDR2 reads SNEGSKA (reference sequence). Trimming stripped 5 bases from V and 0 bases from J, with 6 bases between. The CDR3 has 12 residues. The chain's CDR3 is CSAGLSTDTQYF. The CDR3 DNA is TGCAGTGCTGGACTAAGCACAGATACGCAGTATTTT.

This clonotype turned up a few times. The chain recombines TRBV27 with TRBJ2-1, with 8 positions matching TRBD2. The end of the DNA fits TRBJ2-7 better, so the J call may be wrong. The CDR3 has 13 amino acids. CDR1 and CDR2 from the germline V gene are MNHEY and SMNVEV (reference sequence). The CDR3 protein is CASSLARGDEQYF. CDR3 coding DNA: TGTGCCAGCAGTTTAGCGCGGGGGGATGAGCAGTACTTC.

The chain carries TRBV5-1 and TRBJ2-3; D is tentatively TRBD1 or TRBD2 (5 bases each). V lost 4 bases and J 0 bases, leaving 12 bases between the germline ends. The CDR3 has 15 amino acids. Germline assignment: CDR1 SGHRS and CDR2 YFSETQ. This chain's CDR3 is CASSVRGLSTDTQYF. The CDR3, as DNA: TGCGCCAGCAGCGTGAGGGGTCTGAGCACAGATACGCAGTATTTT. The full variable domain, rest sourced from reference TRBV5-1 and TRBJ2-3, is KAGVTQTPRYLIKTRGQQVTLSCSPISGHRSVSWYQQTPGQGLQFLFEYFSETQRNKGNFPGRFSGRQFSNSRSEMNVSTLELGDSALYLCASSVRGLSTDTQYFGPGTRLTVL.

By share of the sample, this clonotype is medium-sized. V gene TRBV4-1 combines with J gene TRBJ1-4; 7 nucleotides line up with TRBD1. The CDR3 is made up of 15 amino acids. Germline V gene sequence: CDR1 MGHRA, CDR2 YSYEKL. The ends lost 8 bases at V and 6 bases at J; junction bases unmatched: 12. CDR3 DNA: TGCGCCAGCCCCTGGAGGGGGCGGGTGTATGAAAAACTGTTTTTT. It translates to CASPWRGRVYEKLFF.

The chain combines TRBV5-1 with TRBJ2-1, with D possibly called TRBD1 or TRBD2 (6 bases each). The CDR3 is 18 amino acids. CDR1 SGHRS and CDR2 YFSETQ come from the germline V gene. Trimming removed 3 bases from V and 2 bases from J, with 21 bases in between. The DNA of the CDR3 is TGCGCCAGCAGCTGGACGGCCGCTAGAGGGGGGACCTACAATGAGCAGTTCTTC. As protein: CASSWTAARGGTYNEQFF.

The CDR3 is CASSEGPYYEQYF. DNA of the CDR3: TGCGCCAGCAGCGAAGGCCCCTACTACGAGCAGTACTTC. The V gene is TRBV5-1, the J gene TRBJ2-7; D is undetermined. This CDR3 has 13 amino acids. The germline V gene has CDR1 SGHRS and CDR2 YFSETQ. Trimming removed 4 bases at V and 3 bases at J, with 11 bases between.

In this sample, this clonotype turned up many times. V and J are TRBV6-6 and TRBJ2-7; TRBD2 agrees at 8 bases. V shed 10 bases and J 2 bases; nucleotides not matched to a gene: 7. CDR3 size: 13 residues. CDR1 and CDR2 (germline): MNHNY, SVGAGI (reference sequence). The CDR3 is CATNRAGAYEQYF. DNA for the CDR3: TGTGCCACCAATCGAGCGGGGGCCTACGAGCAGTACTTC.

This clonotype was found many times. This chain joins TRBV7-2 and TRBJ1-5; D is unresolved. The CDR3 is made up of 14 amino acids. Germline CDR1 and CDR2: SGHTA and FQGNSA. Trimming pared 2 bases from V and 1 base from J, leaving 6 bases between. The CDR3 loop is CASSLRGSNQPQHF. The CDR3 DNA reads as TGTGCCAGCAGCTTAAGAGGGAGCAATCAGCCCCAGCATTTT.

This clonotype has at least ten counts. The chain uses TRBV12-3 or TRBV12-4 and TRBJ1-1; TRBD1 matches 8 bases. With V trimmed by 6 bases and J by 4 bases, 4 bases remained unmatched. The CDR3 loop spans 13 amino acids. The CDR3 bases are TGTGCCAGCAGACCTACAGGGGGCACTGAAGCTTTCTTT. It codes for CASRPTGGTEAFF.

The table lists this clonotype with many counts. The chain joins TRBV7-2 to TRBJ2-7; D is possibly TRBD1 (6 bases). Germline CDR1 reads SGHTA; CDR2 reads FQGNSA. Trimming shortened V by 5 bases and J by 6 bases, and 20 bases separated the two germline ends. The CDR3 contains 15 residues. The CDR3 bases are TGTGCCAGCAGCCCAGGGGCAGGGGATGGGGGCGAGCAGTACTTC. It translates to CASSPGAGDGGEQYF.

The chain has TRBV10-2 and TRBJ2-3; 13 bases are shared with TRBD2. The V and J ends lost 3 bases and 4 bases, in that order; junction bases with no gene match: 10. In germline, CDR1 is WSHSY, CDR2 SAAADI. The CDR3 runs to 18 residues. The CDR3 is CASSDSSGLAGRADTQYF. The CDR3 nucleotides are TGCGCCAGCAGTGACTCTTCGGGACTAGCGGGGAGGGCAGATACGCAGTATTTT.

This clonotype has at least ten counts. The chain couples TRBV12-3 or TRBV12-4 to TRBJ2-3; no clear D. The CDR3 extends over 14 amino acids. V gave up 1 base and J gave up 3 bases, with 8 bases separating them. This CDR3 reads CASSLGFGTDTQYF. CDR3 coding DNA: TGTGCCAGCAGTTTAGGGTTTGGGACAGATACGCAGTATTTT.

This clonotype was seen only once. One base away lies a much larger clone, so this may be a sequencing read error. The V and J genes are TRBV28 and TRBJ2-2; D is unclear. Germline V gene data show CDR1 as MDHEN and CDR2 as SYDVKM. This CDR3 has 15 residues. CDR3 sequence reads: CAGSLSGPNTGELFF. DNA for the CDR3: TGTGCCGGCAGTTTGTCAGGTCCGAACACCGGGGAGCTGTTTTTT.

This rearrangement joins TRBV20-1 to TRBJ2-3, with 7 nucleotides matching TRBD2. With V trimmed by 5 bases and J by 2 bases, 13 bases remained unmatched. In germline, CDR1 is DFQATT, CDR2 SNEGSKA (reference sequence). The CDR3 runs to 16 residues. The CDR3 region is CSAEGRGTGSTDTQYF. The CDR3 DNA reads TGCAGTGCTGAAGGGCGGGGGACCGGTTCCACAGATACGCAGTATTTT.

This chain uses TRBV9 with TRBJ2-1; 13 nucleotides agree with TRBD2. The CDR3 has 13 amino acids. Trimming cost V 2 bases and J 10 bases; bases outside gene matches: 0. Germline values: CDR1 SGDLS, CDR2 YYNGEE. CDR3 residues: CASSVGLAGEQFF. CDR3 bases: TGTGCCAGCAGCGTGGGACTAGCGGGGGAGCAGTTCTTC.

This clonotype was detected ten times or more. The chain is built from TRBV9 and TRBJ2-7; D is undetermined. The CDR3 extends over 14 amino acids. With 4 bases removed from V and 4 bases from J, the gap between germline ends came to 15 bases. Germline CDR1 reads SGDLS; CDR2 reads YYNGEE. The CDR3: CASSPHSALYEQYF. Here the CDR3 DNA reads TGTGCCAGCAGCCCCCACTCAGCGTTATACGAGCAGTACTTC.